The 8 T cell receptor beta chains below come from one sample, sequenced in a study of cytomegalovirus exposure and HLA in healthy donors. PCR was performed using 60 Vbeta and 13 Jbeta primers. Clones were sequenced by immunoSEQ multiplex PCR, and TCRdb holds only the in-frame ones, with some missing. The sample includes more than 150,000 clones, approximately 86% of them seen just once. Sequences were obtained from PBMCs. The receptors derive from a woman aged 50 to 60 in good health and CMV-seropositive.

The genes are TRBV2 and TRBJ1-2; D is ambiguous. CDR3 length equals 14 residues. CDR1 and CDR2 (germline): SNHLY, FYNNEI. Trimming shortened V by 8 bases and J by 2 bases, and 15 bases separated the two germline ends. The CDR3 reads CASGPGTGNYGYTF. Written as DNA, the CDR3 is TGTGCCAGCGGACCGGGCACGGGGAACTATGGCTACACCTTC.

This clone is a singleton in its sample. V and J are TRBV10-3 and TRBJ2-6, with 7 bases aligning to TRBD1. Per the germline V gene, CDR1 is ENHRY and CDR2 is SYGVKD. The J segment lost 0 bases and the V segment lost 6 bases, leaving 11 bases of the junction unmatched. There are 18 residues in the CDR3. The DNA for the CDR3 is TGTGCCATCAGGGCCAGGGGGTCCACCCGCTCTGGGGCCAACGTCCTGACTTTC. Translation: CAIRARGSTRSGANVLTF.

This chain joins TRBV4-2 and TRBJ2-1; D ambiguous. Germline V gene sequence: CDR1 LGHNA, CDR2 YNFKEQ. CDR3 length equals 13 residues. V lost 0 bases to trimming and J lost 7 bases, with 7 bases between them. CDR3 bases: TGTGCCAGCAGCCAAGAACCGACTAATGAGCAGTTCTTC. It encodes CASSQEPTNEQFF.

The chain couples TRBV6-5 to TRBJ1-1; 7 bases match TRBD1. This CDR3 contains 13 residues. CDR1 MNHEY and CDR2 SVGAGI come from the germline V gene. V was pared by 10 bases and J by 6 bases, with 11 bases of the junction left unmatched. CDR3 nucleotide sequence: TGTGCCACACAAACAGGGGTGAAGTCTGAAGCTTTCTTT. Translation: CATQTGVKSEAFF.

The chain is built from TRBV11-2 and TRBJ2-7; a weak D match, TRBD1 (6 bases). Germline CDR1 and CDR2: SGHAT and FQNNGV. The CDR3 has 14 amino acids. Trimming removed 5 bases from V and 9 bases from J, with 20 bases in between. The CDR3 here is CASSEGHLLGGQYF. CDR3 DNA sequence: TGTGCCAGCAGCGAGGGACACCTTCTCGGCGGGCAGTACTTC.

V is TRBV27 and J is TRBJ2-1; 9 bases map to TRBD2. The CDR3 is made up of 18 amino acids. CDR1 and CDR2 (germline): MNHEY, SMNVEV (reference sequence). Trimming took 2 bases from V and 3 from J; bases not matched to a gene: 11. CDR3 bases: TGTGCCAGCAGTTTAAGGTGGATGGGTAGCGGGGGCTACAATGAGCAGTTCTTC. Its protein product is CASSLRWMGSGGYNEQFF.

This chain uses TRBV9 with TRBJ2-1; TRBD2 matches 9 bases. V shed 0 bases, J shed 5 bases, and the junction held 6 bases outside the gene matches. Germline V gene sequence: CDR1 SGDLS, CDR2 YYNGEE. The CDR3 sequence is 16 residues long. The CDR3 DNA sequence: TGTGCCAGCAGCGTAGAAGGGCGGGGGGGGAACAATGAGCAGTTCTTC. This sequence encodes CASSVEGRGGNNEQFF.

CDR3 sequence (DNA): TGCAGCGTTGCAGGGGCCTATGGCTACACCTTC. It encodes CSVAGAYGYTF. The chain combines TRBV29-1 with TRBJ1-2, with D possibly being TRBD1 (6 bases). Trimming took off 4 bases at V and 4 bases at J, with 7 bases between the two ends. The germline V gene encodes CDR1 SQVTM and CDR2 ANQGSEA. The CDR3 contains 11 residues.